This is a list of T cell receptor beta chains from one sample in a study of T cell repertoires in cytomegalovirus infection. TCRdb itself ran the reads through MiXCR, one entry per CDR3 protein. This table holds 150,000 to 200,000 distinct CDR3 sequences, 13% to 15% found once. The sequencing sample was made of PBMCs. The receptors were sampled from a human donor in good health (CMV status not recorded). Some clones in this sample may be carry-over from other donors' samples. The CDR3 runs from the conserved cysteine through the conserved F or W. D genes are given only for firm matches. Part of the rows lack a size; the others show once, few, many or a class for expanded clones.

size	V	D	J	CDR3	DNA
.	TRBV19	.	TRBJ2-7	CASSIAGRSGSYEQYF	TGTGCCAGTAGTATAGCAGGGAGAAGTGGATCCTACGAGCAGTACTTC
.	TRBV29-1	.	TRBJ2-5	CSVEDQGTRGTQYF	TGCAGCGTTGAAGATCAGGGAACCAGGGGGACCCAGTACTTC
.	TRBV13	TRBD1	TRBJ1-1	CASRDQGGIAEAFF	TGTGCCAGCAGGGACCAGGGGGGGATCGCTGAAGCTTTCTTT
.	TRBV27	TRBD1	TRBJ2-1	CASRDRVYNEQFF	TGTGCCAGCCGGGACAGGGTCTACAATGAGCAGTTCTTC
many	TRBV11-3	TRBD2	TRBJ2-2	CASSRFSGGTNTGELFF	TGTGCCAGCAGCCGATTCAGCGGGGGGACAAACACCGGGGAGCTGTTTTTT
few	TRBV20-1	TRBD2	TRBJ2-7	CSAHRTSVSYEQYF	TGCAGTGCACACCGGACTAGCGTCTCCTACGAGCAGTACTTC
many	TRBV10-3	.	TRBJ2-1	CAISDLAPNYNEQFF	TGTGCCATCAGTGACTTGGCCCCAAACTACAATGAGCAGTTCTTC
many	TRBV6-2/TRBV6-3	.	TRBJ2-1	CASRLDRVVNEQFF	TGTGCCAGCAGACTGGACAGAGTCGTAAATGAGCAGTTCTTC
.	TRBV28	TRBD1	TRBJ2-2	CASSLVVDRRLRTGELFF	TGTGCCAGCAGTTTGGTGGTGGACAGGCGCCTGAGGACCGGGGAGCTGTTTTTT
.	TRBV12-5	.	TRBJ1-2	CASAPDGVFFSDYGYTF	TGTGCTAGTGCCCCAGACGGGGTATTCTTCTCCGACTATGGCTACACCTTC
many	TRBV7-2	.	TRBJ1-3	CASSHRESGNTIYF	TGTGCCAGCAGCCATCGAGAATCTGGAAACACCATATATTTT
many	TRBV11-2	TRBD2	TRBJ2-1	CASSYFPGLGGNEQFF	TGTGCCAGCAGTTACTTTCCGGGACTAGGGGGCAATGAGCAGTTCTTC
.	TRBV29-1	.	TRBJ1-1	CSGSGWNTEAFF	TGCAGCGGCAGTGGATGGAACACTGAAGCTTTCTTT
many	TRBV6-2/TRBV6-3	.	TRBJ2-7	CASTLAGNPSYEQYF	TGTGCCAGCACCCTTGCAGGCAACCCCTCCTACGAGCAGTACTTC
many	TRBV12-3/TRBV12-4	.	TRBJ2-6	CASSLGQVVSSGANVLTF	TGTGCCAGCAGTCTAGGGCAGGTGGTGAGCTCTGGGGCCAACGTCCTGACTTTC
many	TRBV19	.	TRBJ2-1	CATKGQGFEQFF	TGTGCCACCAAGGGGCAGGGCTTTGAGCAGTTCTTC
few	TRBV28	.	TRBJ2-7	CASSLSRDEQYF	TGTGCCAGCAGTTTATCCAGGGACGAGCAGTACTTC
many	TRBV28	TRBD1	TRBJ2-1	CASGQGNEQFF	TGTGCCAGCGGACAGGGCAATGAGCAGTTCTTC
many	TRBV4-1	.	TRBJ1-2	CASSQADGYYGYTF	TGCGCCAGCAGCCAAGCTGACGGGTACTATGGCTACACCTTC
few	TRBV19	.	TRBJ2-7	CASSIDRSTYEQYF	TGTGCCAGTAGTATAGACAGGTCCACCTACGAGCAGTACTTC
few	TRBV4-1	TRBD2	TRBJ2-3	CASSRSNSGGTSDTQYF	TGCGCCAGCAGCCGCTCCAATAGCGGGGGAACGTCAGATACGCAGTATTTT
.	TRBV20-1	TRBD2	TRBJ2-5	CSANRLAVQETQYF	TGCAGTGCTAATCGACTAGCGGTACAAGAGACCCAGTACTTC
.	TRBV7-2	.	TRBJ1-1	CASSLDGRKNTEDFF	TGTGCCAGCAGCTTAGACGGAAGGAAGAACACTGAAGATTTCTTT
few	TRBV6-6	TRBD2	TRBJ2-1	CASSSDTGDYHYNEQFF	TGTGCCAGCAGTTCGGACACCGGGGACTACCACTACAATGAGCAGTTCTTC
many	TRBV7-2	TRBD1	TRBJ2-3	CASSFRPIIGTGGPRITDTQYF	TGTGCCAGCAGCTTTCGCCCCATTATCGGGACAGGCGGACCTAGGATCACAGATACGCAGTATTTT
.	TRBV29-1	TRBD1	TRBJ1-2	CSAHEGAWEDGYTF	TGCAGCGCCCACGAGGGGGCCTGGGAGGATGGCTACACCTTC
many	TRBV7-2	TRBD2	TRBJ2-3	CASSLIAGGNTDTQYF	TGTGCCAGCAGCCTGATAGCGGGAGGGAACACAGATACGCAGTATTTT
.	TRBV7-6	.	TRBJ1-1	CASSPGPLNTEALF	TGTGCCAGCAGCCCGGGACCTCTGAACACTGAAGCTTTGTTT